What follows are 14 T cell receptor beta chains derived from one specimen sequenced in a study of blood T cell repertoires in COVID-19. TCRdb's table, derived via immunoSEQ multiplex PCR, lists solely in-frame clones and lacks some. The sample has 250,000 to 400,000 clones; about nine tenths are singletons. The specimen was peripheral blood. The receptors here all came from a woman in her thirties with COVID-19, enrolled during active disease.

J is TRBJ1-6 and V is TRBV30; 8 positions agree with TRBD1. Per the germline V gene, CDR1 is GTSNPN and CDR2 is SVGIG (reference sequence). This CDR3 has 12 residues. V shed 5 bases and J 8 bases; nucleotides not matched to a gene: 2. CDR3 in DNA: TGTGCCTGGGGACAGGGCGATTCACCCCTCCACTTT. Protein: CAWGQGDSPLHF.

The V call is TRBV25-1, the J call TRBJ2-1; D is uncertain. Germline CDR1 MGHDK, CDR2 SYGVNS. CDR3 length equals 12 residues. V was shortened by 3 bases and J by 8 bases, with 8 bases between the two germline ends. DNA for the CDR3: TGTGCCAGCAGTGATAGATTAGATGAGCAGTTCTTC. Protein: CASSDRLDEQFF.

The CDR3 sequence is CASSSFGGNTEAFF. The DNA of the CDR3 is TGTGCCAGCAGTTCCTTCGGGGGGAACACTGAAGCTTTCTTT. The rearrangement uses TRBV6-5 and TRBJ1-1; maybe TRBD1 (5 bases). CDR1 and CDR2 from the germline V gene are MNHEY and SVGAGI. The CDR3 contains 14 residues. V lost 4 bases to trimming and J lost 1 base, with 10 bases between them.

CDR3 in amino acids: CASSSSGSSSYNEQFF. The CDR3 DNA is TGTGCCAGCAGCTCTAGCGGGAGTAGCTCCTACAATGAGCAGTTCTTC. The chain carries TRBV7-3 and TRBJ2-1, with 10 bases lining up with TRBD2. The J segment lost 0 bases and the V segment lost 4 bases, leaving 3 bases of the junction unmatched. CDR3 size: 16 residues. Germline V gives CDR1 SGHTA, CDR2 FQGTGA.

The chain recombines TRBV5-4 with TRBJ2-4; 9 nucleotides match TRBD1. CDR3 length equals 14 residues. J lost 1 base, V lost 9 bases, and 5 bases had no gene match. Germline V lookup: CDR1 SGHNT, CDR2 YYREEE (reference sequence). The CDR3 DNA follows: TGTGCCATTTCAGGACAGGGGGCCAAAAACATTCAGTACTTC. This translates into CAISGQGAKNIQYF. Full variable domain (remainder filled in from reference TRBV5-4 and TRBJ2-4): ETGVTQSPTHLIKTRGQQVTLRCSSQSGHNTVSWYQQALGQGPQFIFQYYREEENGRGNFPPRFSGLQFPNYSSELNVNALELDDSALYLCAISGQGAKNIQYFGAGTRLSVL.

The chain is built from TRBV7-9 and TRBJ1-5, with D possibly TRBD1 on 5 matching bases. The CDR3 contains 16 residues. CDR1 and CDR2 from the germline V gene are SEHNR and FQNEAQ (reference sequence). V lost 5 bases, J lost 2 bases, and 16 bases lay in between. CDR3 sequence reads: CASSLTQGIGNQPQHF. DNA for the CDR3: TGTGCCAGCAGCCTAACTCAGGGTATAGGCAATCAGCCCCAGCATTTT. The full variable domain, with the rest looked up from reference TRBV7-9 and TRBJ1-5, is DTGVSQNPRHKITKRGQNVTFRCDPISEHNRLYWYRQTLGQGPEFLTYFQNEAQLEKSRLLSDRFSAERPKGSFSTLEIQRTEQGDSAMYLCASSLTQGIGNQPQHFGDGTRLSIL.

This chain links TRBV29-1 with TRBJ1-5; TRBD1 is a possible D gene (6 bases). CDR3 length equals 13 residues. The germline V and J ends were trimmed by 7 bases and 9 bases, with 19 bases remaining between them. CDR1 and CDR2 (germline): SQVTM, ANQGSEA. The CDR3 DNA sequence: TGCAGCGGAGGGGAAGGGGGTCAAACGCCCCAGCATTTT. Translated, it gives CSGGEGGQTPQHF. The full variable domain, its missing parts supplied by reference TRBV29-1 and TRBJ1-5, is SAVISQKPSRDICQRGTSLTIQCQVDSQVTMMFWYRQQPGQSLTLIATANQGSEATYESGFVIDKFPISRPNLTFSTLTVSNMSPEDSSIYLCSGGEGGQTPQHFGDGTRLSIL.

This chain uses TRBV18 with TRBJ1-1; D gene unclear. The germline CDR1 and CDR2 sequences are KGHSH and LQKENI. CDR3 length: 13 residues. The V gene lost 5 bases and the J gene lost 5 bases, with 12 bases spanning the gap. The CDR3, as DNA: TGTGCCAGCTCATCCTCAAAGGAGACTGAAGCTTTCTTT. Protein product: CASSSSKETEAFF.

Written as DNA, the CDR3 is TGTGCCAGCAGTGAAAACCGGGCAGGGGTATACAATGAGCAGTTCTTC. Translating gives CASSENRAGVYNEQFF. This chain links TRBV25-1 with TRBJ2-1, with a tentative D call TRBD1 (6 bases). V gave up 2 bases and J gave up 4 bases, with 15 bases separating them. CDR3 length: 16 amino acids. The germline V gene encodes CDR1 MGHDK and CDR2 SYGVNS.

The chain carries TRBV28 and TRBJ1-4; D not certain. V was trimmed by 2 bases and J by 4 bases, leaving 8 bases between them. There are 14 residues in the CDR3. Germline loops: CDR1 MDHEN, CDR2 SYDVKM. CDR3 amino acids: CASSLGRSNEKLFF. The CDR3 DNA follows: TGTGCCAGCAGTTTAGGAAGGAGTAATGAAAAACTGTTTTTT.

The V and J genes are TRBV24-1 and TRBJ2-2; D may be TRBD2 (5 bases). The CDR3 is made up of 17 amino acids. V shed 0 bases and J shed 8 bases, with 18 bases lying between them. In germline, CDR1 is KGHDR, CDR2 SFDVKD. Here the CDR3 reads CATSDLPGREGRGELFF. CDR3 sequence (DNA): TGTGCCACCAGTGATTTGCCCGGTCGGGAAGGAAGAGGGGAGCTGTTTTTT.

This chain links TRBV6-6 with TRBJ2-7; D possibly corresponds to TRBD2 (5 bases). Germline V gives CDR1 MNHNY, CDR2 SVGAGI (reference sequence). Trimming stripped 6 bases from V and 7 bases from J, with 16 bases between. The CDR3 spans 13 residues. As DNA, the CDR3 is TGTGCCAGCAGCACTAAACTCCCGGGGGAGCAGTACTTC. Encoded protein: CASSTKLPGEQYF.

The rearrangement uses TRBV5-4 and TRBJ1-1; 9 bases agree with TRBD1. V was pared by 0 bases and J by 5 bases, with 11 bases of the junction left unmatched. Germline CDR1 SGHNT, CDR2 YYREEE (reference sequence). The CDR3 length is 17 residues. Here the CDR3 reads CASSLDTADRGRTEAFF. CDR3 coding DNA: TGTGCCAGCAGCTTGGATACGGCGGACAGGGGTCGGACTGAAGCTTTCTTT.

This CDR3 reads CASSISVSSSYNEQFF. The CDR3 bases are TGTGCCAGTAGTATATCAGTTTCAAGCTCCTACAATGAGCAGTTCTTC. V gene TRBV19 combines with J gene TRBJ2-1; no definite D call. Between the trimmed V and J ends, which lost 2 bases and 0 bases, there was a span of 11 bases. CDR1 and CDR2 from the germline V gene are LNHDA and SQIVND (reference sequence). CDR3 size: 16 residues.